The T cell receptor beta chain described here comes from a study of metastatic and nonmetastatic thyroid tumors. Study details: The comparison covered peripheral blood and tumor or nodule tissue in malignant and benign thyroid patients.

The germline gives CDR1 MNHEY, CDR2 SMNVEV (reference sequence). The CDR3 consists of 12 residues. Trimming at V came to 8 bases and at J to 10 bases, leaving 5 bases not matched to a gene. No treatment of any kind had been given to any patient before thyroid surgery. Study-level points and caveats: Reported TCR beta diversity, measured in blood and tumor, was significantly higher for malignant thyroid tumors than for benign nodules.

Comments on this clone: Its antigen remains unidentified.

Authors' methods: CDR3 differences across clinicopathological groups were used to build a distant-metastasis classifier for papillary thyroid cancer. With MiXCR, TCRdb reprocessed the PCR reads. The authors' filters were not applied to this entry. The repertoire holds thousands of clones, with 25% to 30% as singletons. The V and J genes are TRBV27 and TRBJ1-4; 9 nucleotides match TRBD1. The sequence was obtained from a female donor with papillary thyroid cancer or a benign thyroid nodule (not recorded which). Some clones in this sample may be carry-over from other donors' samples. Sequencing was done on a sample of adjacent normal tissue. The CDR3 DNA sequence: TGTGCCAGCGGCGGGACAGGGTCAAAACTGTTTTTT. This translates into CASGGTGSKLFF.